A selection of T cell receptor beta chains follows, all from one sample in a study of regulatory T cells in long-lasting Graves disease. TCRdb reanalysed the multiplex PCR reads using MiXCR and keeps one entry per CDR3 protein. The sample yields some 460,000 distinct CDR3 sequences, roughly 17% seen once. These same records also appear under a second study, on T cells in Graves' hyperthyroidism and ophthalmopathy.

Sample: peripheral blood mononuclear cells (PBMCs), taken at new diagnosis, from a patient treated with antithyroid drugs. The receptors were gathered from a man aged 40-55 years with Graves disease. The CDR3 runs from the conserved cysteine through the conserved F or W. D genes are given only for firm matches. Size values are once, few and many counts, or a class for expanded clones, and some rows have none.

J gene,clone size,V gene,D gene,CDR3 DNA,CDR3 protein
TRBJ2-2,many,TRBV5-1,-,TGCGCCAGCAGCCTTCGACAGGTGATCACCGGGGAGCTGTTTTTT,CASSLRQVITGELFF
TRBJ1-5,few,TRBV5-1,TRBD1,TGCGCCAGCAGCTTGGGGGGACAGGGGAATAGCAATCAGCCCCAGCATTTT,CASSLGGQGNSNQPQHF
TRBJ2-7,many,TRBV11-2,TRBD2,TGTGCCAGCAGCCGCGGGGGGGGAGCGTTCTACGAGCAGTACTTC,CASSRGGGAFYEQYF
TRBJ2-3,-,TRBV19,-,TGTGCCAGTAGTACTCAGGGTGTCACAGATACGCAGTATTTT,CASSTQGVTDTQYF
TRBJ2-1,-,TRBV29-1,TRBD2,TGCAGCGTCGTAGCGGGAGGCGCCTACAATGAGCAGTTCTTC,CSVVAGGAYNEQFF
TRBJ2-7,few,TRBV11-2,-,TGTGCCAGCAGCTTAGATTGGGAGGACGGGCAGTACTTC,CASSLDWEDGQYF
TRBJ2-1,many,TRBV20-1,TRBD2,TGCAGTGCCGACGGGACTAGCGCCAACAATGAGCAGTTCTTC,CSADGTSANNEQFF
TRBJ2-3,-,TRBV12-3/TRBV12-4,TRBD2,TGTGCCAGCACCATCTCTGGCGGGAGAGCGAATACGCAGTATTTT,CASTISGGRANTQYF
TRBJ1-2,-,TRBV27,-,TGTGCCAGCGGATCCGGGACCGGGAACTATGGCTACACCTTC,CASGSGTGNYGYTF
TRBJ2-1,many,TRBV5-1,TRBD2,TGCGCCAGCAGCTTGGCGCCGGGACTAGGAAGCAATGAGCAGTTCTTC,CASSLAPGLGSNEQFF
TRBJ2-5,few,TRBV15,TRBD1,TGTGCCACCAGCTCATCAGGGGGAATGGAGACCCAGTACTTC,CATSSSGGMETQYF
TRBJ1-1,few,TRBV6-5,TRBD1,TGTGCCAGCAGTTTAGGATCAGGGGGCTCTGAAGCTTTCTTT,CASSLGSGGSEAFF
TRBJ2-1,-,TRBV16,-,TGTGCCAGCAGCCGAGAGTGGAGCAATGAGCAGTTCTTC,CASSREWSNEQFF
TRBJ2-7,many,TRBV5-1,-,TGCGCCAGCAGCGATAATACAGGGAACCTGAGGTACGAGCAGTACTTC,CASSDNTGNLRYEQYF
TRBJ2-7,many,TRBV12-3/TRBV12-4,TRBD1,TGTGCCAGCAGCCCGACAGGGCTCGAGCAGTACTTC,CASSPTGLEQYF
TRBJ2-5,few,TRBV10-2,-,TGCGCCAGCAGTGCGGTGGAGACCCAGTACTTC,CASSAVETQYF
TRBJ2-1,many,TRBV20-1,-,TGCAGTGCTAGACACCCTAGGGTATTCGATGAGCAGTTCTTC,CSARHPRVFDEQFF
TRBJ1-2,-,TRBV19,-,TGTGCCAGTCGACAGGAATACTATGGCTACACCTTC,CASRQEYYGYTF
TRBJ1-5,-,TRBV4-1,-,TGCGCCAGCAGCCAAGATTTAAAGTCGGGCAATCAGCCCCAGCATTTT,CASSQDLKSGNQPQHF
TRBJ1-5,few,TRBV28,-,TGTGCCAGCAGTTTATACCAAGACAATCAGCCCCAGCATTTT,CASSLYQDNQPQHF
TRBJ1-2,few,TRBV5-5,-,TGTGCCAGCAGCCCCGGACAAACCGGCTGCACCTTC,CASSPGQTGCTF
TRBJ1-2,many,TRBV12-3/TRBV12-4,-,TGTGCCAGCAGTGCGGGACCGCCTGGGGTCTATGGCTACACCTTC,CASSAGPPGVYGYTF
TRBJ2-3,few,TRBV9,-,TGTGCCAGCAGCGCCCCACTTCCCACAGATACGCAGTATTTT,CASSAPLPTDTQYF
TRBJ2-7,-,TRBV28,TRBD1,TGTGCCAGCAGGTTGACCGGGACAGACAACCCCTACGAGCAGTACTTC,CASRLTGTDNPYEQYF
TRBJ1-1,many,TRBV3-1,-,TGTGCCAGCAGCCAAGATCCCGACACACTCGCTGAAGCTTTCTTT,CASSQDPDTLAEAFF
TRBJ1-6,few,TRBV6-2/TRBV6-3,-,TGTGCCAGCAGTTACAGGCGCCCCGGGGGGGCGGCCGATTCCTATAATTCACCCCTCCACTTT,CASSYRRPGGAADSYNSPLHF
TRBJ2-7,many,TRBV28,TRBD1,TGTGCCAGCAGTTTTCCGGGACAGGGGGCGCGGGAGCAGTACTTC,CASSFPGQGAREQYF
TRBJ1-1,few,TRBV20-1,-,TGCAATGCTAGTGGGAGGAGGGATTTGGCTGAAGCTTTCTTT,CNASGRRDLAEAFF